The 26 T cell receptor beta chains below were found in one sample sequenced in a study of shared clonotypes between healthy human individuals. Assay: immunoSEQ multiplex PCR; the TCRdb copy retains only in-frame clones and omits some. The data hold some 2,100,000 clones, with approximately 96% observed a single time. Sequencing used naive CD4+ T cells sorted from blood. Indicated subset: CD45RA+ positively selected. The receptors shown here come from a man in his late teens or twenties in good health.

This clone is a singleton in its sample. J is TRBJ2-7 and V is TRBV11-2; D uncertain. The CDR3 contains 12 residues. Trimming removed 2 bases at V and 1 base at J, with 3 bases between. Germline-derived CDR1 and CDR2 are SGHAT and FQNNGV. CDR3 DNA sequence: TGTGCCAGCAGCTTAATATCCTACGAGCAGTACTTC. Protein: CASSLISYEQYF.

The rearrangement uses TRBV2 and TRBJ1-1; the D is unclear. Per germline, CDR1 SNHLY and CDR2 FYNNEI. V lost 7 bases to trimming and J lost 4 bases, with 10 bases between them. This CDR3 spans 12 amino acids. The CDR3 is CASTPDSTEAFF. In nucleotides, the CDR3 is TGTGCCAGCACGCCGGATTCCACTGAAGCTTTCTTT. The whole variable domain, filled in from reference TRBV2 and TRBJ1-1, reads EPEVTQTPSHQVTQMGQEVILRCVPISNHLYFYWYRQILGQKVEFLVSFYNNEISEKSEIFDDQFSVERPDGSNFTLKIRSTKLEDSAMYFCASTPDSTEAFFGQGTRLTVV.

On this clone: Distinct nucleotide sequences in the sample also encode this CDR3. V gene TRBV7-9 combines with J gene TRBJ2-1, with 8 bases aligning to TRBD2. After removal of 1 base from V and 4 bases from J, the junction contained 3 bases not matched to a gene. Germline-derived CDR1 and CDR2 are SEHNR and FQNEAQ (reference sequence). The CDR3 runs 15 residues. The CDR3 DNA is TGTGCCAGCAGCTTAGGGAGCGGGGGTTACAATGAGCAGTTCTTC. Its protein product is CASSLGSGGYNEQFF.

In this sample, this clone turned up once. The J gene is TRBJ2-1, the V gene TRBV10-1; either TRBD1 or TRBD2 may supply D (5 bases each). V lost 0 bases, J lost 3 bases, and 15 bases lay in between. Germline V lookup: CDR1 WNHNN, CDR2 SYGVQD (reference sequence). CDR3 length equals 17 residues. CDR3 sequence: CASSESVGTSVYNEQFF. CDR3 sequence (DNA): TGCGCCAGCAGTGAGTCGGTGGGGACCAGCGTCTACAATGAGCAGTTCTTC.

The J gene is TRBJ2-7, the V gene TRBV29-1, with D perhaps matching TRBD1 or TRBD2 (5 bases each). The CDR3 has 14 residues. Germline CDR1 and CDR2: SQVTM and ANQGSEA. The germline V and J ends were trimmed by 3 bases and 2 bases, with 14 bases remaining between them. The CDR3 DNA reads TGCAGCGTTGAGGGACCGTCGAGCACCTACGAGCAGTACTTC. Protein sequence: CSVEGPSSTYEQYF.

DNA of the CDR3: TGCGCCAGCAGCTCGACAGGGTGGGCCTACGAGCAGTACTTC. Protein product: CASSSTGWAYEQYF. The gene calls are TRBV5-1 and TRBJ2-7; 7 positions match TRBD1. Germline trimming cut 3 bases from V and 2 bases from J; bases unmatched to any gene: 5. The CDR3 consists of 14 residues. The germline V gene encodes CDR1 SGHRS and CDR2 YFSETQ.

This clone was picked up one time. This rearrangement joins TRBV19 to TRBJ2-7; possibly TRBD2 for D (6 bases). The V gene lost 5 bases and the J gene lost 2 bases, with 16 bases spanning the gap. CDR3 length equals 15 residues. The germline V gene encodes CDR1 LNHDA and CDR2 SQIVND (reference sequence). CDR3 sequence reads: CASSRAGLLTYEQYF. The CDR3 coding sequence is TGTGCCAGTAGTCGGGCAGGACTACTCACCTACGAGCAGTACTTC.

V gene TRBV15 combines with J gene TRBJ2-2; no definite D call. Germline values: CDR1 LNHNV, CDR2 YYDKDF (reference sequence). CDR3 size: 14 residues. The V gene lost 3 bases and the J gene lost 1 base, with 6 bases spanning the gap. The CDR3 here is CATSREQNTGELFF. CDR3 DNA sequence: TGTGCCACCAGCAGGGAACAGAACACCGGGGAGCTGTTTTTT.

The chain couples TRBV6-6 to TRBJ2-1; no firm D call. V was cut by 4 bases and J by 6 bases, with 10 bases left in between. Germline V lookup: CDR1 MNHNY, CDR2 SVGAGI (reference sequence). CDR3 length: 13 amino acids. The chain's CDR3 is CASSFEWGNEQFF. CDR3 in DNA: TGTGCCAGCAGTTTCGAATGGGGCAATGAGCAGTTCTTC.

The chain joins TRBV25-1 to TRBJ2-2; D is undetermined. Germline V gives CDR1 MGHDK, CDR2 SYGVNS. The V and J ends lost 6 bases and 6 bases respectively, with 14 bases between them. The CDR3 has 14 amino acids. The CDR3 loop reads CASRDNGRAGELFF. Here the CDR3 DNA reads TGTGCCAGCAGAGACAATGGTCGCGCCGGGGAGCTGTTTTTT.

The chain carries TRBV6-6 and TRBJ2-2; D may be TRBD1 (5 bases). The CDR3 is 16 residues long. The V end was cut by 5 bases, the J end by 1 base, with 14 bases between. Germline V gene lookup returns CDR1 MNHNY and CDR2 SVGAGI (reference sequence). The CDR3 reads CASSRNRPENTGELFF. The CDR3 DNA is TGTGCCAGCAGTCGCAACAGGCCCGAGAACACCGGGGAGCTGTTTTTT.

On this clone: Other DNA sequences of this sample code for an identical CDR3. The CDR3 is CASGTGAYGYTF. DNA of the CDR3: TGTGCCAGCGGGACAGGGGCCTATGGCTACACCTTC. This sequence joins TRBV2 and TRBJ1-2; 10 positions agree with TRBD1. This CDR3 comprises 12 residues. The germline CDR1 and CDR2 sequences are SNHLY and FYNNEI. J was trimmed by 4 bases and V by 8 bases; bases with no gene match: 1.

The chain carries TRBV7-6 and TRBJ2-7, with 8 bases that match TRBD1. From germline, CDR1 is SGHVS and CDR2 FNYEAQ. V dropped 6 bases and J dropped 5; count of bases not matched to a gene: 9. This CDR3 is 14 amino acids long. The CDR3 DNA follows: TGTGCCAGCAGTTCAGGACAGGGTCAGCACGAGCAGTACTTC. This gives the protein CASSSGQGQHEQYF.

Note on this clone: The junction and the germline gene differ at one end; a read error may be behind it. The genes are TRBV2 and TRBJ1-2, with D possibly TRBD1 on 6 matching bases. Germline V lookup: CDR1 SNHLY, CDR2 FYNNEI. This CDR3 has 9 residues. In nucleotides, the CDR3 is TGTGCCAGCAACAGGGTCGTCTCCTTC. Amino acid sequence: CASNRVVSF.

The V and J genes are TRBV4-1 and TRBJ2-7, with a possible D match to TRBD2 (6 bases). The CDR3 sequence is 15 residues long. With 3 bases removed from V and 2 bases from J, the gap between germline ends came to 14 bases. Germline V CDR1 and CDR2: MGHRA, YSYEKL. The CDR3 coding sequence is TGCGCCAGCAGCCACATGCCCGCGGGAACCTACGAGCAGTACTTC. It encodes CASSHMPAGTYEQYF.

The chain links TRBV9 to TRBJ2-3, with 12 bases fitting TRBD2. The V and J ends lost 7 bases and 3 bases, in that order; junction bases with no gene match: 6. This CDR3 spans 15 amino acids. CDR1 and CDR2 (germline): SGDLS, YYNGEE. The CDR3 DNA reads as TGTGCCAGCGTCGCCCTAGCGGGAGGGACAGATACGCAGTATTTT. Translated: CASVALAGGTDTQYF.

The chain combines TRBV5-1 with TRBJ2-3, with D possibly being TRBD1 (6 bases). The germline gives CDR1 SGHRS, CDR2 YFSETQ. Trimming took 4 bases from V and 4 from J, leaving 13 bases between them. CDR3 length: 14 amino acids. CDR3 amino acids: CASSLQGFSDTQYF. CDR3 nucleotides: TGCGCCAGCAGCCTACAGGGTTTCTCAGATACGCAGTATTTT.

The CDR3 DNA is TGCGCCAGCAGCTCAAATCCGGGACGGGGGAACACTGAAGCTTTCTTT. Its protein product is CASSSNPGRGNTEAFF. This sequence joins TRBV5-1 and TRBJ1-1, with D possibly TRBD1 on 5 matching bases. Germline CDR1 SGHRS, CDR2 YFSETQ. The CDR3 runs to 16 residues. Trimming took off 3 bases at V and 1 base at J, with 16 bases between the two ends. The full variable domain, its missing parts supplied by reference TRBV5-1 and TRBJ1-1, is KAGVTQTPRYLIKTRGQQVTLSCSPISGHRSVSWYQQTPGQGLQFLFEYFSETQRNKGNFPGRFSGRQFSNSRSEMNVSTLELGDSALYLCASSSNPGRGNTEAFFGQGTRLTVV.

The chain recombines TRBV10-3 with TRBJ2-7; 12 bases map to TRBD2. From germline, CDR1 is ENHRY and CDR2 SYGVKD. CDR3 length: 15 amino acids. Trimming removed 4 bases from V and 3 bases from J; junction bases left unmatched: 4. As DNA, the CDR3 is TGTGCCATCAGTGCCCCGACTAGCGGGAGCTACGAGCAGTACTTC. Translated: CAISAPTSGSYEQYF.

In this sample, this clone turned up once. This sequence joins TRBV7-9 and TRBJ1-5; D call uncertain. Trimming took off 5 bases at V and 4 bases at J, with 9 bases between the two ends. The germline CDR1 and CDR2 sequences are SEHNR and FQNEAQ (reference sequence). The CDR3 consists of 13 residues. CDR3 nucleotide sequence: TGTGCCAGCAGCCCAGATACAAATCAGCCCCAGCATTTT. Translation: CASSPDTNQPQHF.

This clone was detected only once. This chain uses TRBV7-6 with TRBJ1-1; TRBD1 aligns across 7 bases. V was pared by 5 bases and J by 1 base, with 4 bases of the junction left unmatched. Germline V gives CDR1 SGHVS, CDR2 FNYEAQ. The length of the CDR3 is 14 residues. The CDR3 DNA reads TGTGCCAGCAGCCAAGGGACAGCGAACACTGAAGCTTTCTTT. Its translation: CASSQGTANTEAFF.

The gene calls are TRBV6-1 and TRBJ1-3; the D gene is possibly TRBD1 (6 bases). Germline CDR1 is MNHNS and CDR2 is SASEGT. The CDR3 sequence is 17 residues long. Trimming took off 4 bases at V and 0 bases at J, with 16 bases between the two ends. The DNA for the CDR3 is TGTGCCAGCAGTGTTATATGGGACACCAACTCTGGAAACACCATATATTTT. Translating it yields CASSVIWDTNSGNTIYF.

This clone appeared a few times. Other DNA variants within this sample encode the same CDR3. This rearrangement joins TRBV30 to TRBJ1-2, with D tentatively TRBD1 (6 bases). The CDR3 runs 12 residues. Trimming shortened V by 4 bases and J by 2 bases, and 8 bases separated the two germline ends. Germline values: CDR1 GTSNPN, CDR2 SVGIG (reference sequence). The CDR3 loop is CAWKGGNYGYTF. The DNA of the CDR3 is TGTGCCTGGAAAGGGGGGAACTATGGCTACACCTTC.

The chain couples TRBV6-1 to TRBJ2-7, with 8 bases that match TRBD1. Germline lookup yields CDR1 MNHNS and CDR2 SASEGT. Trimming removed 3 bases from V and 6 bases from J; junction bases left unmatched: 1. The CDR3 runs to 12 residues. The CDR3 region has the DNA TGTGCCAGCAGTGATACAGGGGGCGAGCAGTACTTC. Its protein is CASSDTGGEQYF.

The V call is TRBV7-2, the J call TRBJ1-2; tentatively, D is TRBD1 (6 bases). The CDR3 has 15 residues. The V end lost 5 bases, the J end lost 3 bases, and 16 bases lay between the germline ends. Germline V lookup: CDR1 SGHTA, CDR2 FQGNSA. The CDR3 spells CASSPGGGGDYGYTF. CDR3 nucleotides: TGTGCCAGCAGCCCTGGAGGGGGTGGGGACTATGGCTACACCTTC.

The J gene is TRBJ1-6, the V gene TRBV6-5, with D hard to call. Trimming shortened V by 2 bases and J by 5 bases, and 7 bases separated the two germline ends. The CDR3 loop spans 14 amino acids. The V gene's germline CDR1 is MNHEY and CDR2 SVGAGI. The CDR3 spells CASSYPEDNSPLHF. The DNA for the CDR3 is TGTGCCAGCAGTTACCCCGAGGATAATTCACCCCTCCACTTT.